One T cell receptor (beta chain) is described in this entry. The table lists this clonotype with many counts. It has no known antigen specificity. Base qualities are not provided; no much larger clone lies one nucleotide away. A patient counted as having stable Graves' hyperthyroidism if no progression to ophthalmopathy occurred over 18 months of follow-up. Hyperthyroidism patients were newly diagnosed, had a disease duration of under 2 months, and were aged 18 to 65 years. Any patient with an uncontrolled infection, another autoimmune disease, pregnancy or lactation was excluded. Diagnoses were based on clinical symptoms, serum thyroxine and TRAb, thyroid ultrasound and orbital computed tomography. PBMCs were separated from roughly 9.3 ml of fresh peripheral blood using Ficoll-Paque density gradient centrifugation. Total RNA was extracted using Trizol reagent, and RNA quality was assessed on an Agilent 2100 Bioanalyzer.

The data derive from a study of T cells in Graves' hyperthyroidism and ophthalmopathy (dated by TCRdb to the late 2010s). For context, the study as a whole: Peripheral blood samples were taken at initial diagnosis, before any treatment was given. A discovery cohort of about a hundred patients, approximately 45 with Graves' ophthalmopathy and 55 to 60 with stable Graves' hyperthyroidism, was used to find distinguishing TCR V-J signatures. Following sampling, methimazole starting at 30 mg daily was given to hyperthyroidism patients, and high-dose intravenous methylprednisolone was given to ophthalmopathy patients. The 100 discovery patients were randomly divided into training and test sets at a 7:3 ratio. The study also compared thyroid tissue and blood T-cell repertoires from over 5 Graves' hyperthyroidism patients. Whether ophthalmopathy could be predicted prospectively was tested in an independent validation cohort made up of under 20 hyperthyroidism patients plus 17 patients who later progressed to ophthalmopathy. According to the paper, TCR Vbeta CDR3 sequencing was carried out on about 140 peripheral blood samples, which came from 40 to 45 ophthalmopathy, roughly 75 hyperthyroidism and approximately 17 progressor patients. Overall study outcomes, separate from this receptor: Most expanded thyroid clonotypes (frequency above 0.001) were also detected in blood, a finding suggesting that blood repertoires may reflect thyroid immune responses. Sample size was not statistically predetermined, and blinding of investigators to group allocation was not performed. In validation, the model predicted progression to ophthalmopathy a median of roughly 6.2 months before onset, with over 55% sensitivity and about 72% specificity. A 13 V-J signature model separated ophthalmopathy from stable hyperthyroidism, with around 88% sensitivity and 81% to 83% specificity in cross-validation and 80%/75% in testing.

CDR1 and CDR2, per the germline V gene, are SNHLY and FYNNEI. The CDR3 goes from the cysteine to the phenylalanine over 13 residues. Kept here is only the CDR3 DNA, which spans 39 bases and is read in frame from base 1. V lost 3 bases and J lost 2 bases; the stretch between them is 4 bases long. The TCR beta CDR3 regions were amplified from RNA transcripts. The TCR CDR3 was subjected to a first round of RT-PCR using the HTBI primer set and the Qiagen OneStep RT-PCR kit. The libraries were constructed in a second round of multiplex PCR and then size-selected and purified. Libraries were sequenced paired-end with 100 bp reads on an Illumina HiSeq2000. Processing in the source paper ran as follows. SOAPnuke was used to process the raw data, removing reads that contained adapters or uncalled bases, had a mean Phred below 15, or lacked an exact match to the constant primer or identifier. High-quality paired reads were merged using COPE v1.2.5, and each unique nucleotide sequence was defined as a clonotype. Clonotypes were aligned to IMGT TRBV, TRBD and TRBJ reference segments using MiTCR v1.1. The analysis included only V-J combinations with a frequency above 0.0001, which together covered approximately 99% of the repertoires. A TCS score was defined as the ratio of F50 (clonal expansion) to E x V (chaos), with BLOSUM62-based TCRdist applied between CDR3 peptides within each V-J. Welch's t-statistics and random forest reduced around 520 V-J features to 13, which were used in a naive Bayes classifier (R e1071). The public sequencing data were trimmed at Q25 with fastp and processed into clonotypes with MiXCR by TCRdb, which kept only in-frame beta chains. Each record represents a unique CDR3 protein, reported with the most common genes and DNA among its rows. The V and J calls and clone size come from TCRdb's table, not from the authors' own analysis. The sample table shows approximately 640,000 distinct CDR3 sequences, and roughly 17% are seen once. In total, the top ten clones hold roughly 16% of the sample.

This receptor was identified in a man aged 50-60 years with Graves' hyperthyroidism. The sequencing input was blood. The rearranged segments are TRBV2 and TRBJ2-2; confidence is insufficient to name the D gene. The CDR3 has the sequence CASSDDNTGELFF. The nucleotides read TGTGCCAGCAGTGACGATAACACCGGGGAGCTGTTTTTT.